These 2 T cell receptor beta chains share one sample of origin, sequenced in a study of T cell responses to AZD1222 COVID-19 vaccine. TCRdb's table, derived via immunoSEQ multiplex PCR, lists solely in-frame clones and lacks some. This table has about 77,000 clones, approximately 92% appearing once. Sample: peripheral blood, taken 28 days after the second AZD1222 dose. These receptors all stem from an adult who received the AZD1222 COVID-19 vaccine.

J is TRBJ1-2 and V is TRBV6-5; D unresolved. The CDR3 spans 14 residues. The germline V gene encodes CDR1 MNHEY and CDR2 SVGAGI. With 2 bases removed from V and 4 bases from J, the gap between germline ends came to 11 bases. The CDR3: CASSYGDTAYGYTF. The DNA for the CDR3 is TGTGCCAGCAGTTACGGTGACACCGCCTATGGCTACACCTTC.

The V call is TRBV10-2, the J call TRBJ2-1; 7 bases are shared with TRBD2. J gave up 4 bases and V 6 bases, and 6 bases lay outside the gene matches. Germline CDR1 reads WSHSY; CDR2 reads SAAADI. The CDR3 covers 14 residues. The CDR3 here is CASRVAGRYNEQFF. The CDR3 nucleotides are TGCGCCAGCAGGGTAGCGGGCCGGTACAATGAGCAGTTCTTC.